These 18 T cell receptor beta chains originate from one sample sequenced in a study of OX40 agonist ivuxolimab in advanced cancers. Using immunoSEQ multiplex PCR, the repertoire was profiled, and TCRdb retains in-frame clones only, with some absent. In the table there are about 58,000 clones, more than 70% of which are singletons. Sequenced material: CD4+ or CD8+ T cells sorted from blood, taken in a trial of the OX40 agonist ivuxolimab. These receptors originate from an adult with an advanced solid tumor such as melanoma, head and neck, liver or kidney cancer.

The chain couples TRBV10-1 to TRBJ2-3, with TRBD2 matching 7 bases. CDR1 and CDR2 from the germline V gene are WNHNN and SYGVQD (reference sequence). CDR3 length: 15 residues. Trimming cost V 1 base and J 9 bases; bases outside gene matches: 10. For the CDR3, the DNA is TGCGCCAGCAGTGAGTGGCGGGGGAACGCCGCCACGCAGTATTTT. It is translated as CASSEWRGNAATQYF.

This clone was found a few times. The chain is built from TRBV4-1 and TRBJ1-1; maybe TRBD1 (5 bases). V shed 0 bases and J shed 5 bases, with 10 bases lying between them. The CDR3 spans 14 residues. The V gene's germline CDR1 is MGHRA and CDR2 YSYEKL. CDR3 region: CASSQEQVLTEAFF. The CDR3 DNA follows: TGCGCCAGCAGCCAAGAACAGGTATTAACTGAAGCTTTCTTT.

CDR3 loop: CASGLQWNEQFF. Written as DNA, the CDR3 is TGTGCTAGTGGTTTGCAATGGAATGAGCAGTTCTTC. The rearrangement links TRBV12-5 to TRBJ2-1; no clear D gene. This CDR3 has 12 residues. The V gene lost 2 bases and the J gene lost 7 bases, with 6 bases spanning the gap. In germline, CDR1 is LGHNT, CDR2 FRNRAP.

The V gene is TRBV6-6, the J gene TRBJ2-5, with TRBD2 matching over 9 bases. The CDR3 is 16 amino acids. CDR1 MNHNY and CDR2 SVGAGI come from the germline V gene (reference sequence). Germline trimming cut 6 bases from V and 1 base from J; bases unmatched to any gene: 9. The CDR3 here is CASRRTSGQGQETQYF. CDR3 in DNA: TGTGCCAGCAGGCGAACTAGCGGGCAAGGCCAAGAGACCCAGTACTTC.

CDR3 DNA: TGTGCCTGGAGTTGGGGTGTTTGGACTACAGGGGGTGTCTCTGGAAACACCATATATTTT. It yields the protein CAWSWGVWTTGGVSGNTIYF. V gene TRBV30 combines with J gene TRBJ1-3, with 8 bases fitting TRBD1. Trimming took 2 bases from V and 0 from J; bases not matched to a gene: 18. The CDR3 totals 20 residues. Germline lookup yields CDR1 GTSNPN and CDR2 SVGIG (reference sequence).

A few counts support this clone. The genes are TRBV5-1 and TRBJ2-1, with D hard to call. V lost 6 bases and J 6 bases, leaving 25 bases between the germline ends. Per germline, CDR1 SGHRS and CDR2 YFSETQ. The CDR3 has 17 residues. CDR3: CASKGRTVTTDANEQFF. DNA for the CDR3: TGCGCCAGCAAGGGTAGGACGGTCACCACGGATGCCAATGAGCAGTTCTTC.

The J gene is TRBJ1-1, the V gene TRBV18; D gene ambiguous. The CDR3 runs to 14 residues. Per the germline V gene, CDR1 is KGHSH and CDR2 is LQKENI. Between the trimmed V and J ends, which lost 1 base and 6 bases, there was a span of 12 bases. The CDR3 reads CASSPLPSGAEAFF. CDR3 bases: TGTGCCAGCTCACCACTCCCTTCCGGCGCTGAAGCTTTCTTT. The full variable domain, in which reference TRBV18 and TRBJ1-1 provide the parts outside the CDR3, is NAGVMQNPRHLVRRRGQEARLRCSPMKGHSHVYWYRQLPEEGLKFMVYLQKENIIDESGMPKERFSAEFPKEGPSILRIQQVVRGDSAAYFCASSPLPSGAEAFFGQGTRLTVV.

This clone was seen only a few times. V usage is TRBV6-5 and J usage is TRBJ2-7, with D uncertain. Germline V gene data show CDR1 as MNHEY and CDR2 as SVGAGI. Between the trimmed V and J ends, which lost 0 bases and 1 base, there was a span of 10 bases. The CDR3 is made up of 15 amino acids. CDR3 bases: TGTGCCAGCAGTTACTCGAATCTGGGATCCTACGAGCAGTACTTC. Translating gives CASSYSNLGSYEQYF.

The chain carries TRBV6-5 and TRBJ2-1; unclear D gene. Germline V lookup: CDR1 MNHEY, CDR2 SVGAGI. The CDR3 runs 14 residues. With 5 bases removed from V and 6 bases from J, the gap between germline ends came to 14 bases. The CDR3 nucleotides are TGTGCCAGCAGTCAACCCCCCCTAGGCAATGAGCAGTTCTTC. It yields the protein CASSQPPLGNEQFF.

The V call is TRBV19, the J call TRBJ1-1; D remains unclear. V lost 6 bases and J lost 1, with 12 bases in between. This CDR3 region has 14 residues. Germline-derived CDR1 and CDR2 are LNHDA and SQIVND (reference sequence). The CDR3, as DNA: TGTGCCAGTAGGCCCAGGTGGGGGAACACTGAAGCTTTCTTT. Translation gives CASRPRWGNTEAFF. The full variable domain, with the rest looked up from reference TRBV19 and TRBJ1-1, is DGGITQSPKYLFRKEGQNVTLSCEQNLNHDAMYWYRQDPGQGLRLIYYSQIVNDFQKGDIAEGYSVSREKKESFPLTVTSAQKNPTAFYLCASRPRWGNTEAFFGQGTRLTVV.

The genes are TRBV6-1 and TRBJ1-6; D may be TRBD1 (5 bases). V was clipped by 11 bases and J by 8 bases, with 19 bases between them. The CDR3 is made up of 14 amino acids. Per germline, CDR1 MNHNS and CDR2 SASEGT. CDR3 in amino acids: CAAKEGPIYSPLHF. The DNA for the CDR3 is TGTGCCGCCAAAGAGGGACCGATCTATTCACCCCTCCACTTT.

The chain joins TRBV7-2 to TRBJ2-1; tentatively, D is TRBD1 or TRBD2 (6 bases each). V lost 1 base to trimming and J lost 11 bases, with 15 bases between them. CDR3 size: 14 residues. Germline V gives CDR1 SGHTA, CDR2 FQGNSA. CDR3 sequence: CASSLGPGGLKQFF. CDR3 DNA sequence: TGTGCCAGCAGCTTAGGCCCCGGGGGCCTAAAGCAGTTCTTC.

V usage is TRBV10-3 and J usage is TRBJ2-3; 9 bases match TRBD2. The germline V gene encodes CDR1 ENHRY and CDR2 SYGVKD. The CDR3 spans 16 residues. With 6 bases clipped from V and 0 bases from J, the junction kept 7 bases outside the gene matches. CDR3: CAIRALAGISTDTQYF. CDR3 DNA: TGTGCCATCAGAGCCCTAGCGGGGATTAGCACAGATACGCAGTATTTT.

V usage is TRBV6-6 and J usage is TRBJ1-6; D gene uncertain. Germline V gene lookup returns CDR1 MNHNY and CDR2 SVGAGI (reference sequence). Trimming left V 2 bases short and J 10 bases short, with 6 bases between. This CDR3 is built from 12 residues. CDR3: CASSYGESPLHF. Written as DNA, the CDR3 is TGTGCCAGCAGTTACGGGGAATCACCCCTCCACTTT.

The gene calls are TRBV18 and TRBJ2-4; tentative D call: TRBD2 (7 bases). This CDR3 contains 16 residues. Between the trimmed V and J ends, which lost 0 bases and 0 bases, there was a span of 9 bases. Per the germline V gene, CDR1 is KGHSH and CDR2 is LQKENI. CDR3 DNA sequence: TGTGCCAGCTCACCACCGGGGGGGGCAGCCAAAAACATTCAGTACTTC. Translation gives CASSPPGGAAKNIQYF.

The chain has TRBV5-1 and TRBJ1-2; the match to TRBD1 covers 9 bases. The CDR3 length is 13 residues. The V gene's germline CDR1 is SGHRS and CDR2 YFSETQ. The V gene end was trimmed by 3 bases and the J gene end by 3 bases; junction bases not matched to a gene: 0. The DNA for the CDR3 is TGCGCCAGCAGCTGGGACAGGGACTATGGCTACACCTTC. Its protein is CASSWDRDYGYTF.

The chain links TRBV7-2 to TRBJ1-1; D might be TRBD1 (6 bases). The CDR3 spans 14 residues. Germline CDR1 is SGHTA and CDR2 is FQGNSA. Trimming removed 0 bases at V and 5 bases at J, with 10 bases between. CDR3 residues: CASSLAGAGTEAFF. The DNA of the CDR3 is TGTGCCAGCAGCTTAGCGGGGGCTGGAACTGAAGCTTTCTTT.

The chain is built from TRBV10-3 and TRBJ1-4; a possible D gene is TRBD1 (5 bases). The CDR3 loop spans 14 amino acids. The V gene lost 3 bases and the J gene lost 8 bases, with 13 bases spanning the gap. Germline CDR1 is ENHRY and CDR2 is SYGVKD. The CDR3: CAISEEGDGEKLFF. The CDR3 DNA is TGTGCCATCAGTGAAGAAGGGGATGGAGAAAAACTGTTTTTT.